These 6 T cell receptor beta chains came from one sample sequenced in a study of T cells after yellow fever vaccination. Via MiXCR, TCRdb re-called the 5' RACE reads, giving one row per CDR3 protein. This sample yields around 4,700 distinct CDR3 sequences, of which about 4% are seen a single time; roughly three fifths belongs to the top ten. The source material was PBMCs, either bulk or a sorted T-cell subset (CD4+, CD8+, memory, or dextramer-sorted; not recorded which), sampled 15 days after the yellow fever booster vaccination. These TCRs come from a man in his thirties or forties who received the YFV17D yellow fever vaccine.

This clonotype has a count of ten or more. The genes are TRBV2 and TRBJ2-2; D is ambiguous. This CDR3 region has 12 residues. Germline values: CDR1 SNHLY, CDR2 FYNNEI. V was clipped by 9 bases and J by 1 base, with 6 bases between them. The CDR3 nucleotides read TGTGCCAGATGGGGGAACACCGGGGAGCTGTTTTTT. As protein: CARWGNTGELFF.

V gene TRBV3-1 combines with J gene TRBJ2-5; D possibly corresponds to TRBD2 (5 bases). V was pared by 2 bases and J by 10 bases, with 8 bases between. The CDR3 extends over 11 amino acids. The V gene's germline CDR1 is LGHDT and CDR2 YNNKEL (reference sequence). Written as DNA, the CDR3 is TGTGCCAGCAGCCAAACTAGGGTCCAGTACTTC. Its translation is CASSQTRVQYF.

There are many counts of this clonotype. This chain uses TRBV20-1 with TRBJ1-4; TRBD1 matches at 9 bases. The V gene end was trimmed by 0 bases and the J gene end by 6 bases; junction bases not matched to a gene: 5. The CDR3 is 15 amino acids. Germline V gives CDR1 DFQATT, CDR2 SNEGSKA (reference sequence). CDR3 DNA sequence: TGCAGTGCTAGAGATCTGAGGGACAGGGATGAAAAACTGTTTTTT. Its translation: CSARDLRDRDEKLFF.

This clonotype was recorded many times. This chain links TRBV21-1 with TRBJ1-6; TRBD1 is the table's D call, not checked against the DNA. TRBV21-1 is a recognized pseudogene. The length of the CDR3 is 15 residues. CDR3 sequence (DNA): TGTGCCAGCAACCCCGAGGACAGGGGTTTTTCACCCCTCCACTTT. This encodes CASNPEDRGFSPLHF.

By share of the sample, this clonotype is medium-sized. The chain recombines TRBV28 with TRBJ2-1; 8 nucleotides match TRBD2. J gave up 3 bases and V 4 bases, and 5 bases lay outside the gene matches. The CDR3 spans 15 residues. In germline, CDR1 is MDHEN, CDR2 SYDVKM. In DNA, the CDR3 is TGTGCCAGCAGTTGGGCGGGAGGCAACTACAATGAGCAGTTCTTC. Protein product: CASSWAGGNYNEQFF. The full variable domain, completed using reference TRBV28 and TRBJ2-1, is DVKVTQSSRYLVKRTGEKVFLECVQDMDHENMFWYRQDPGLGLRLIYFSYDVKMKEKGDIPEGYSVSREKKERFSLILESASTNQTSMYLCASSWAGGNYNEQFFGPGTRLTVL.

This clonotype was seen at least ten times. The chain uses TRBV7-3 and TRBJ2-1, with 7 bases lining up with TRBD1. Unmatched junction bases numbered 13, after V lost 7 bases and J lost 10 bases. Germline-derived CDR1 and CDR2 are SGHTA and FQGTGA. CDR3 size: 14 residues. CDR3 in amino acids: CASTRDRTTGEQFF. CDR3 sequence (DNA): TGTGCCAGCACCCGGGACAGAACCACGGGGGAGCAGTTCTTC.